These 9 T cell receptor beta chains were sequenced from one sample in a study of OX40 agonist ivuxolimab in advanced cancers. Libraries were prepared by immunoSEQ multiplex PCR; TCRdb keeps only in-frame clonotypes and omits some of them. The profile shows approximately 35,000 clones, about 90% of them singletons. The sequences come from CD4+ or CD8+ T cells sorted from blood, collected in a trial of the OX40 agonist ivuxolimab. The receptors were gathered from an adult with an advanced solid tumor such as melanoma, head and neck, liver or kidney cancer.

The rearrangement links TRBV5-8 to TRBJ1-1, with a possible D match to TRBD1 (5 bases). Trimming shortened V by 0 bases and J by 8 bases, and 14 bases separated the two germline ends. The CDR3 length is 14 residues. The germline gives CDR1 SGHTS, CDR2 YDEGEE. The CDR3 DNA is TGTGCCAGCAGCTTGGGGACGGGGCAGTACGAAGCTTTCTTT. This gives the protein CASSLGTGQYEAFF.

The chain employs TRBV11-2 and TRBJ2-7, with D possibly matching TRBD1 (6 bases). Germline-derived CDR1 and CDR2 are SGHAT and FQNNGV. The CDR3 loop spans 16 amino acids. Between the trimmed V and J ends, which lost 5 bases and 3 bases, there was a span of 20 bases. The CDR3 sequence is CASSHRWQGPNYEQYF. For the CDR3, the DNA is TGTGCCAGCAGCCACCGCTGGCAGGGGCCAAACTACGAGCAGTACTTC.

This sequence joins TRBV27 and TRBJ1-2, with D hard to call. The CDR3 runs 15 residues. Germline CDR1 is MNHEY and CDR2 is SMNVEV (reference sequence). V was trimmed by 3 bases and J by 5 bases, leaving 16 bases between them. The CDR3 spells CASSLDGGSPYGYTF. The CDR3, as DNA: TGTGCCAGCAGTTTGGACGGCGGCAGCCCATATGGCTACACCTTC.

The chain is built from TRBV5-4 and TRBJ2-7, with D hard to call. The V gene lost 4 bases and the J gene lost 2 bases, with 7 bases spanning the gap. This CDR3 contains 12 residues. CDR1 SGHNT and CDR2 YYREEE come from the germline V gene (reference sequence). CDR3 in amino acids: CASSTGPYEQYF. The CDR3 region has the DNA TGTGCCAGCAGCACCGGCCCCTACGAGCAGTACTTC.

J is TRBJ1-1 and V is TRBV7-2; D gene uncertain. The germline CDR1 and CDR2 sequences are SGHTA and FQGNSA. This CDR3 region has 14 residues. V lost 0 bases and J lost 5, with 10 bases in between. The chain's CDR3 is CASSLAVAWTEAFF. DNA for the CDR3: TGTGCCAGCAGCTTAGCGGTGGCTTGGACTGAAGCTTTCTTT.

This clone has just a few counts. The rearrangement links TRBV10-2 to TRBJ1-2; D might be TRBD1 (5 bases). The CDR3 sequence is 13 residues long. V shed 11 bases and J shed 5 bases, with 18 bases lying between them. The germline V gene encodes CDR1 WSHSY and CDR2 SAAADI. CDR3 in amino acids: CARKQVLGYGYTF. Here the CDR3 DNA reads TGCGCCCGAAAACAGGTCCTGGGGTATGGCTACACCTTC.

This chain's CDR3 is CASSERVVGSYEQYF. CDR3 coding DNA: TGTGCCAGCAGTGAAAGGGTAGTCGGCTCCTACGAGCAGTACTTC. The chain joins TRBV6-1 to TRBJ2-7; D ambiguous. The CDR3 loop spans 15 amino acids. Germline lookup yields CDR1 MNHNS and CDR2 SASEGT. V lost 2 bases, J lost 0 bases, and 11 bases lay in between.

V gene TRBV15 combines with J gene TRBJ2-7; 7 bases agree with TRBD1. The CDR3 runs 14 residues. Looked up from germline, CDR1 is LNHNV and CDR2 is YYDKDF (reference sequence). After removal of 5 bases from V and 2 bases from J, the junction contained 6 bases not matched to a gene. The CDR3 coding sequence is TGTGCCACCAGCGCGGCCGGGACAGCCTACGAGCAGTACTTC. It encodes CATSAAGTAYEQYF.

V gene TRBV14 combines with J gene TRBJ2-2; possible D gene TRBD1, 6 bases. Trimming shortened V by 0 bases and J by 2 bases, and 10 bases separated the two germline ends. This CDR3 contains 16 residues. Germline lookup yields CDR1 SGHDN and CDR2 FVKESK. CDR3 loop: CASSQDEGENTGELFF. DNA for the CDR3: TGTGCCAGCAGCCAAGACGAGGGGGAAAACACCGGGGAGCTGTTTTTT.